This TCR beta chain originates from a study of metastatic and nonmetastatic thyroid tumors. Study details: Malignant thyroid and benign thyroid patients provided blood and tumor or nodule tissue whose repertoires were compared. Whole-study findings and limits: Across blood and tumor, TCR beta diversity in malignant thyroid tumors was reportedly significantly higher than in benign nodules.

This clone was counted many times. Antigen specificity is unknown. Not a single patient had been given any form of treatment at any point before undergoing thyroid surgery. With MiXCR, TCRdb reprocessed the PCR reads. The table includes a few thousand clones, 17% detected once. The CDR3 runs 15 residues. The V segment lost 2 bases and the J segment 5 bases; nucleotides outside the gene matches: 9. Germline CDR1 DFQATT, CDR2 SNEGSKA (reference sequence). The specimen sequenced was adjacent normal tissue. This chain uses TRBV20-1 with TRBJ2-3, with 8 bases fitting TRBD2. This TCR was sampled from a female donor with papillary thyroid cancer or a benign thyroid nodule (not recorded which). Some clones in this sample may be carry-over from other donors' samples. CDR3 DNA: TGCAGTGCTAGAACGGATATCCGGGAGGGAGATACGCAGTATTTT. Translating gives CSARTDIREGDTQYF.